Reported below is one T cell receptor beta chain. Its antigen is not identified. The V gene's germline CDR1 is SGHNT and CDR2 YYREEE (reference sequence). Losses at the gene ends were 5 bases for V and 6 bases for J; bases not matched to a gene: 8. This CDR3 region has 14 residues. The use of a sample-barcoded 5' primer and a J-beta primer mix characterized a second PCR of 7 to 11 cycles. Each CDR3 protein gets one entry after TCRdb re-called the 5' RACE reads with MiXCR. The table records 750,000 or so distinct CDR3 sequences, 20% to 25% of them present only once. This sample stems from a study of blood T cells in healthy people across ages. Study-wide points: Reliance upon unsorted PBMCs precluded definitive naive versus antigen-experienced comparison.

These data are also associated with another study on T cells of mothers and their children.

Input material: blood. The clonotype originates from a boy aged 5-17 years in good health. The chain uses TRBV5-4 and TRBJ2-5, with 9 bases identical to TRBD2. CDR3 sequence: CASRQAGGRKTQYF. For the CDR3, the DNA is TGTGCCAGCAGACAAGCGGGGGGCCGGAAGACCCAGTACTTC.